Listed below are T cell receptor beta chains from one sample, sequenced in a study of control samples from healthy donors and cancer patients. This table comes from immunoSEQ multiplex PCR, and its TCRdb copy is limited to in-frame clones, with some not included. The sample contains around 170,000 clones, 90% of which appear only once. Material: blood. These receptors were taken from a woman aged 45-60 years in good health. Each CDR3 is given with its conserved first and last residue. A D gene is named only where the DNA matches it firmly. A clone size is listed for some rows: how often the clone was seen (once, few, many), or a class if it is expanded.

d_gene | j_gene | v_gene | abundance | CDR3aa | CDR3nt
TRBD1 | TRBJ1-4 | TRBV2 | . | CASTGASNEKLFF | TGTGCCAGTACAGGGGCGTCAAATGAAAAACTGTTTTTT
. | TRBJ1-2 | TRBV2 | few | CASSFMVVSGYTF | TGTGCCAGCAGCTTTATGGTGGTGAGTGGCTACACCTTC
TRBD2 | TRBJ2-7 | TRBV18 | . | CASSPKGRGEQYF | TGTGCCAGCTCGCCAAAAGGGAGGGGCGAGCAGTACTTC
. | TRBJ1-6 | TRBV7-8 | . | CASRRRAEGSYNSPLHF | TGTGCCAGCCGGCGGCGCGCCGAGGGGTCCTATAATTCACCCCTCCACTTT
. | TRBJ2-1 | TRBV20-1 | once | CSARDQGEQFF | TGCAGTGCTAGAGATCAGGGCGAGCAGTTCTTC
. | TRBJ2-2 | TRBV6-5 | . | CASRKSGARAGELFF | TGTGCCAGCAGAAAGTCGGGCGCAAGAGCCGGGGAGCTGTTTTTT
TRBD2 | TRBJ2-2 | TRBV5-1 | once | CASSLGTSGANTGELFF | TGCGCCAGCAGCCTAGGGACTAGCGGGGCGAACACCGGGGAGCTGTTTTTT
. | TRBJ2-5 | TRBV9 | . | CASSVAPNGKGQETQYF | TGTGCCAGCAGCGTAGCCCCTAATGGGAAGGGGCAAGAGACCCAGTACTTC
TRBD1 | TRBJ2-7 | TRBV19 | . | CASSMQRDRGVKSYEQYF | TGTGCCAGTAGTATGCAAAGGGACAGGGGAGTTAAATCCTACGAGCAGTACTTC
TRBD1 | TRBJ1-1 | TRBV19 | . | CASSLWTGSTEAFF | TGTGCCAGTAGTCTCTGGACAGGGAGCACTGAAGCTTTCTTT